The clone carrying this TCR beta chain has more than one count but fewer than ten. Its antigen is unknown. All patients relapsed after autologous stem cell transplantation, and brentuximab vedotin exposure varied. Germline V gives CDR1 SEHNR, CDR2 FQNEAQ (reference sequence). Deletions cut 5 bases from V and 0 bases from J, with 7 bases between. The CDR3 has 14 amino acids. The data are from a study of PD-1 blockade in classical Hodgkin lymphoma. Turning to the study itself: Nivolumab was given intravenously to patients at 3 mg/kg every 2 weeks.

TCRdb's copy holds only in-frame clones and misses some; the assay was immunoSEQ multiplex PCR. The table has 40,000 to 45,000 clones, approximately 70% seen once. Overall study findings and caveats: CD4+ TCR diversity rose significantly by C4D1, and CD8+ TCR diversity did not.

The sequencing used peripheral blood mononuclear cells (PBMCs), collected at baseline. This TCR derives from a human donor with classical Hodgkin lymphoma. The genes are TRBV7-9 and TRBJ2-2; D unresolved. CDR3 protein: CASSLRANTGELFF. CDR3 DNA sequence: TGTGCCAGCAGCCTCCGGGCGAACACCGGGGAGCTGTTTTTT.